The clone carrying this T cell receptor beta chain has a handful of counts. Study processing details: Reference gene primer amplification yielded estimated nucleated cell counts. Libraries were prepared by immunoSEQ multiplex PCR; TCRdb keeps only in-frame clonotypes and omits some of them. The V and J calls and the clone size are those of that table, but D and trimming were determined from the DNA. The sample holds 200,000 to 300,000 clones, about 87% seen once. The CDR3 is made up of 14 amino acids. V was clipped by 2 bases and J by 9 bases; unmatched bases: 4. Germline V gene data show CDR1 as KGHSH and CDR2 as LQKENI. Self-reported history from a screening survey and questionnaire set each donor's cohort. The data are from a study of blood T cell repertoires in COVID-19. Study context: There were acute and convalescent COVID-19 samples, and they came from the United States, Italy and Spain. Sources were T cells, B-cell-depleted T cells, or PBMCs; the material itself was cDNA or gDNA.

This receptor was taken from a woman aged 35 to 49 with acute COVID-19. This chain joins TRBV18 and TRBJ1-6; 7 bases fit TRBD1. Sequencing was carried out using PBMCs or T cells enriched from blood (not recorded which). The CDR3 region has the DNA TGTGCCAGCTCACCAGACAGGGTGACTTCACCCCTCCACTTT. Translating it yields CASSPDRVTSPLHF.